What follows are 11 T cell receptor beta chains derived from one specimen sequenced in a study of shared clonotypes between healthy human individuals (dated by TCRdb to the early 2020s). Library preparation was by the immunoSEQ multiplex PCR assay. TCRdb re-hosts the immuneACCESS table, in-frame sequences only. Its copies lack some clones; in the studies checked, an unresolved V gene accounts for under half of them, and the cause for the rest is not known. The sample table lists a few hundred thousand clones, about nine tenths of them with a count of one. The ten largest clones represent 15% to 20% of the sample. The material sequenced was memory CD8+ T cells sorted from blood. In the paper's terms, the cell subset or site label means: CD45RO+ cells pooled with CCR7-negative TemRA cells. The receptor source for this set is a man aged 18 to 35 in good health.

The V call is TRBV7-9, the J call TRBJ2-7, with D perhaps matching TRBD1 (5 bases). Trimming shortened V by 8 bases and J by 6 bases, and 17 bases separated the two germline ends. This CDR3 region has 13 residues. Per the germline V gene, CDR1 is SEHNR and CDR2 is FQNEAQ (reference sequence). The CDR3 here is CASARLGQGEQYF. The CDR3 DNA sequence: TGTGCCAGCGCCCGACTGGGGCAGGGCGAGCAGTACTTC.

The rearrangement links TRBV7-9 to TRBJ1-1; D is perhaps TRBD1 (5 bases). Looked up from germline, CDR1 is SEHNR and CDR2 is FQNEAQ (reference sequence). The V gene lost 5 bases and the J gene lost 2 bases, with 15 bases spanning the gap. The CDR3 has 15 amino acids. The CDR3 reads CASSPSGVGNTEAFF. The CDR3 DNA follows: TGTGCCAGCAGCCCCTCGGGGGTTGGAAACACTGAAGCTTTCTTT.

CDR3 sequence reads: CASSPGTGWETQYF. The CDR3 region has the DNA TGTGCCAGCAGCCCCGGGACAGGGTGGGAGACCCAGTACTTC. The chain uses TRBV5-8 and TRBJ2-5; 9 positions match TRBD1. The CDR3 loop spans 14 amino acids. After removal of 4 bases from V and 5 bases from J, the junction contained 6 bases not matched to a gene. Per the germline V gene, CDR1 is SGHTS and CDR2 is YDEGEE. The full variable domain, completed using reference TRBV5-8 and TRBJ2-5, is EAGVTQSPTHLIKTRGQQATLRCSPISGHTSVYWYQQALGLGLQFLLWYDEGEERNRGNFPPRFSGRQFPNYSSELNVNALELEDSALYLCASSPGTGWETQYFGPGTRLLVL.

The chain uses TRBV5-4 and TRBJ2-3; the match to TRBD2 covers 7 bases. CDR1 is SGHNT and CDR2 is YYREEE in the germline V gene (reference sequence). The CDR3 loop spans 16 amino acids. Trimming took 0 bases from V and 0 from J; bases not matched to a gene: 4. In nucleotides, the CDR3 is TGTGCCAGCAGCTTGGAACTAGCGAAAAGCACAGATACGCAGTATTTT. It encodes CASSLELAKSTDTQYF. The entire variable domain, with the rest obtained from reference TRBV5-4 and TRBJ2-3, is as follows: ETGVTQSPTHLIKTRGQQVTLRCSSQSGHNTVSWYQQALGQGPQFIFQYYREEENGRGNFPPRFSGLQFPNYSSELNVNALELDDSALYLCASSLELAKSTDTQYFGPGTRLTVL.

The chain is built from TRBV12-5 and TRBJ1-2; D unclear. Trimming removed 6 bases from V and 5 bases from J, with 22 bases in between. The CDR3 is 16 amino acids. Germline CDR1 LGHNT, CDR2 FRNRAP. Written as DNA, the CDR3 is TGTGCTAGTGGGGACGCGGGCCTCCCTACGGATTATGGCTACACCTTC. Amino acid sequence: CASGDAGLPTDYGYTF.

J is TRBJ2-7 and V is TRBV28; TRBD2 aligns across 12 bases. V gave up 10 bases and J gave up 1 base; unmatched junction bases: 8. The CDR3 has 15 residues. Germline lookup yields CDR1 MDHEN and CDR2 SYDVKM. The CDR3 is CATSTSGGLSYEQYF. As DNA, the CDR3 is TGTGCCACCTCGACTAGCGGGGGCCTATCCTACGAGCAGTACTTC.

The chain carries TRBV5-4 and TRBJ1-4, with 8 bases aligning to TRBD1. With V trimmed by 3 bases and J by 8 bases, 3 bases remained unmatched. This CDR3 has 13 residues. The germline gives CDR1 SGHNT, CDR2 YYREEE (reference sequence). This CDR3 reads CASSSDRGEKLFF. CDR3 DNA: TGTGCCAGCAGCTCCGACAGGGGAGAAAAACTGTTTTTT.

This chain links TRBV6-1 with TRBJ1-6, with D tentatively TRBD1 (5 bases). The germline CDR1 and CDR2 sequences are MNHNS and SASEGT. The germline V and J ends were trimmed by 2 bases and 10 bases, with 15 bases remaining between them. The CDR3 is 15 residues long. CDR3 nucleotides: TGTGCCAGCAGTGAACTGACAGTGTGGGAATCACCCCTCCACTTT. It yields the protein CASSELTVWESPLHF.

This chain connects TRBV11-3 to TRBJ2-5; D is undetermined. In germline, CDR1 is SGHNT, CDR2 YENEEA. Between the trimmed V and J ends, which lost 2 bases and 0 bases, there was a span of 4 bases. The CDR3 sequence is 13 residues long. CDR3 nucleotides: TGTGCCAGCAGCTTAACGTACCAAGAGACCCAGTACTTC. Encoded protein: CASSLTYQETQYF. The full variable domain, its missing parts supplied by reference TRBV11-3 and TRBJ2-5, is EAGVVQSPRYKIIEKKQPVAFWCNPISGHNTLYWYLQNLGQGPELLIRYENEEAVDDSQLPKDRFSAERLKGVDSTLKIQPAELGDSAVYLCASSLTYQETQYFGPGTRLLVL.

The chain couples TRBV9 to TRBJ1-4; maybe TRBD1 (5 bases). V dropped 4 bases and J dropped 7 bases, with 17 bases sitting between them. The germline V gene has CDR1 SGDLS and CDR2 YYNGEE. The CDR3 extends over 15 amino acids. The CDR3 is CASSPGTVPGEKLFF. CDR3 bases: TGTGCCAGCAGCCCGGGGACGGTCCCGGGTGAAAAACTGTTTTTT.

V gene TRBV6-5 combines with J gene TRBJ1-6, with D tentatively TRBD1 (6 bases). Germline V gene lookup returns CDR1 MNHEY and CDR2 SVGAGI. The V and J ends lost 5 bases and 9 bases respectively, with 14 bases between them. This CDR3 is 14 amino acids long. The CDR3 DNA reads as TGTGCCAGCAGTCCCCTGGACAGTTCTTCACCCCTCCACTTT. It translates to CASSPLDSSSPLHF.